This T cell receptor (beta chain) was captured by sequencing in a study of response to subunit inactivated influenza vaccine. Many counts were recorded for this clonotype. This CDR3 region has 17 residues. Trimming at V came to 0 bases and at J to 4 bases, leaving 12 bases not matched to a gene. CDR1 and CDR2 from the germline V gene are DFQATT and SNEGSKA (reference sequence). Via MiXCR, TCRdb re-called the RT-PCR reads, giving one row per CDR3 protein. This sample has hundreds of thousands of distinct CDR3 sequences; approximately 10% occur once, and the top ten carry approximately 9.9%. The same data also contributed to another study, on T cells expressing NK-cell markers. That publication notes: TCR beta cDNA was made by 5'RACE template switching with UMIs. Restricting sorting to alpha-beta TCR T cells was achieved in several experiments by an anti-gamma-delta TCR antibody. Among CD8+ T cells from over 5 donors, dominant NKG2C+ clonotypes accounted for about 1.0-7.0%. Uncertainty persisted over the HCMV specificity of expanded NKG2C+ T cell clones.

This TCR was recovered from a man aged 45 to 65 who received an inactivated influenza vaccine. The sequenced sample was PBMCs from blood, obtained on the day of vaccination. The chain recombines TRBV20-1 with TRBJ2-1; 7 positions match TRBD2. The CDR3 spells CSARDRRASGVYNEQFF. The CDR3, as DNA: TGCAGTGCTAGAGATCGCCGGGCGAGCGGGGTTTACAATGAGCAGTTCTTC.